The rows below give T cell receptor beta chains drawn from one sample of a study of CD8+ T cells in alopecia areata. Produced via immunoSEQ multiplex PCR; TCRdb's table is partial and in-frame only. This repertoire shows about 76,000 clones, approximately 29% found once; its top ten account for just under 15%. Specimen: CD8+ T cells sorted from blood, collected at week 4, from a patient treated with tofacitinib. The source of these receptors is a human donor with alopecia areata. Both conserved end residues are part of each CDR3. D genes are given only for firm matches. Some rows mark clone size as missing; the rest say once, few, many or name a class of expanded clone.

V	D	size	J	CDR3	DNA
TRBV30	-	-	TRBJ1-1	CAWSGQPYTEAFF	TGTGCCTGGAGCGGACAGCCTTACACTGAAGCTTTCTTT
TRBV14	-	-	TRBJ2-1	CASSHRVLYNEQFF	TGTGCCAGCAGCCACCGGGTCCTCTACAATGAGCAGTTCTTC
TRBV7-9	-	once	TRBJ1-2	CASSLGVSGYTF	TGTGCCAGCAGCTTAGGTGTGAGTGGCTACACCTTC
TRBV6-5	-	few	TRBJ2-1	CASSATWSEQFF	TGTGCCAGCAGTGCTACATGGAGTGAGCAGTTCTTC
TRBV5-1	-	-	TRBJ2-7	CASSLESAGLSYEQYF	TGCGCCAGCAGCTTGGAGTCCGCGGGCCTATCCTACGAGCAGTACTTC
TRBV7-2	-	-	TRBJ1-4	CATRARGNEKLFF	TGTGCGACGAGGGCGAGGGGCAATGAAAAACTGTTTTTT
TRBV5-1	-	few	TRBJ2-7	CASSLSPNGVEQYF	TGCGCCAGCAGCTTATCCCCGAATGGTGTCGAGCAGTACTTC
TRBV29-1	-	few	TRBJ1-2	CSVGGAVKGYTF	TGCAGCGTTGGGGGGGCTGTAAAGGGCTACACCTTC
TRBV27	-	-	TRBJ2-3	CASSPEISSTDTQYF	TGTGCCAGCAGTCCGGAGATTTCTAGCACAGATACGCAGTATTTT
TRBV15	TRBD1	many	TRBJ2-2	CATSARPPGQATGELFF	TGTGCCACCAGCGCGCGACCGCCGGGACAGGCCACCGGGGAGCTGTTTTTT
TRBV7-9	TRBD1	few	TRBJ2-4	CASSPDREVSQYF	TGTGCCAGCAGCCCGGACAGGGAGGTTTCTCAGTACTTC
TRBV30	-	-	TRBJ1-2	CASLSGGRNYGYTF	TGTGCCTCCCTTTCCGGTGGCCGTAACTATGGCTACACCTTC
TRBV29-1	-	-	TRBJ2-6	CSVTSANVLTF	TGCAGCGTCACTTCGGCCAACGTCCTGACTTTC
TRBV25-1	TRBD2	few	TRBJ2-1	CASSVGTSGSDEQFF	TGTGCCAGCAGTGTCGGGACTAGCGGGAGCGATGAGCAGTTCTTC
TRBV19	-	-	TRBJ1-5	CASTGDSNQPQHF	TGTGCCAGTACCGGGGATAGCAATCAGCCCCAGCATTTT
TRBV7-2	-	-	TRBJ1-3	CASSPHWTAGNTIYF	TGTGCCAGCAGCCCTCACTGGACAGCCGGAAACACCATATATTTT
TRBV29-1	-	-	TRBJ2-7	CSVINRDTANYEQYF	TGCAGCGTCATCAACCGGGACACGGCAAACTACGAGCAGTACTTC
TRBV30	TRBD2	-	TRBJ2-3	CAWSVGGSKSDTQYF	TGTGCCTGGAGTGTGGGCGGGAGTAAGTCAGATACGCAGTATTTT
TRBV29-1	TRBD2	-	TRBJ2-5	CSVPEEREGPVPGETQYF	TGCAGCGTCCCTGAGGAGCGGGAGGGCCCGGTGCCTGGGGAGACCCAGTACTTC
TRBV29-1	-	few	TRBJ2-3	CSVEETDTQYF	TGCAGCGTTGAAGAAACAGATACGCAGTATTTT
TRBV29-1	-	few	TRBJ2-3	CSVHPDTQYF	TGCAGCGTGCATCCAGATACGCAGTATTTT
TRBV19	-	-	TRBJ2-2	CASIERYTGELFF	TGTGCCAGTATTGAAAGGTACACCGGGGAGCTGTTTTTT
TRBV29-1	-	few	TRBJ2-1	CSVGALNSYNEQFF	TGCAGCGTCGGAGCCCTTAACTCCTACAATGAGCAGTTCTTC
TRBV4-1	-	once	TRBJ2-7	CASSQGTWGSYEQYF	TGCGCCAGCAGCCAAGGAACTTGGGGCTCCTACGAGCAGTACTTC